This record looks at one T cell receptor beta chain sequence and its context. This sample was included in a study of blood T cell repertoires in COVID-19. In the study's own analysis: Amplifying reference gene primers gave estimates of nucleated cell counts. Assay used: immunoSEQ multiplex PCR; TCRdb lists only in-frame clones, some missing. That table supplies the V and J calls and clone size; D and trimming were determined from the DNA. The sample contains around 280,000 clones, around 91% of which appear only once. Germline V gene sequence: CDR1 LNHNV, CDR2 YYDKDF (reference sequence). The CDR3 sequence is 15 residues long. V shed 4 bases and J 7 bases; nucleotides not matched to a gene: 8.

The V and J genes are TRBV15 and TRBJ2-7, with 12 nucleotides matching TRBD2. This TCR was sampled from a woman younger than 30 with acute COVID-19. Input material: PBMCs or T cells enriched from blood (not recorded which). The CDR3 DNA is TGTGCCACCAGCACACCGGGACTAGCGGGCAGTGAGCAGTACTTC. Amino acids: CATSTPGLAGSEQYF.